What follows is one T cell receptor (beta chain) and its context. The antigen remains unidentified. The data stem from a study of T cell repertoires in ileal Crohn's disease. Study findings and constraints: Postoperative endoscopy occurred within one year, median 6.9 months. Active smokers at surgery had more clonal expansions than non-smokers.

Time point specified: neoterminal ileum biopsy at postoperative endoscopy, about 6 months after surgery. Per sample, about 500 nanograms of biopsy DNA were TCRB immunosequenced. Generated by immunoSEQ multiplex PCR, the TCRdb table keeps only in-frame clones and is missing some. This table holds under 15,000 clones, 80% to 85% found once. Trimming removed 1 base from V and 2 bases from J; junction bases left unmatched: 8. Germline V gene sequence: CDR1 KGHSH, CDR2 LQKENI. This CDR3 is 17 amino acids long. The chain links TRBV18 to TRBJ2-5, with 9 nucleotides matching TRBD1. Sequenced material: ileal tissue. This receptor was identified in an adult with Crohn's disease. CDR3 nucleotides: TGTGCCAGCTCACCACTTCGGACAGGGGTCCTACAAGAGACCCAGTACTTC. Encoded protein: CASSPLRTGVLQETQYF. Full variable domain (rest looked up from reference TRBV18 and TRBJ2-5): NAGVMQNPRHLVRRRGQEARLRCSPMKGHSHVYWYRQLPEEGLKFMVYLQKENIIDESGMPKERFSAEFPKEGPSILRIQQVVRGDSAAYFCASSPLRTGVLQETQYFGPGTRLLVL.